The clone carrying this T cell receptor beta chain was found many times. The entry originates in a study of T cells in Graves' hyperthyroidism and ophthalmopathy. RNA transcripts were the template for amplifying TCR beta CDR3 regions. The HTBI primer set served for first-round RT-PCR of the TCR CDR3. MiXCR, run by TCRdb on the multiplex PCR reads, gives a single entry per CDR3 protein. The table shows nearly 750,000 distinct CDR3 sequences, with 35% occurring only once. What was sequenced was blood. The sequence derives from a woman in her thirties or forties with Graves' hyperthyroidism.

The CDR3 here is CSARDRGEAFF. The CDR3 DNA reads TGCAGTGCTAGAGATAGGGGCGAAGCTTTCTTT. This chain connects TRBV20-1 to TRBJ1-1; TRBD1 is a possible D gene (5 bases). CDR3 length: 11 residues. V shed 0 bases and J shed 8 bases, with 7 bases lying between them. Germline CDR1 DFQATT, CDR2 SNEGSKA (reference sequence).